These T cell receptor beta chains were read from a single sample in a study of beta chain features in type 1 diabetes. Using immunoSEQ multiplex PCR, the repertoire was profiled, and TCRdb retains in-frame clones only, with some absent. Altogether hundreds of thousands of clones are present, roughly 15% being singletons, with the ten largest covering 0.023%. The sequenced material came from naive CD4+ T cells from blood. These receptors were collected from a woman aged 18-29 years in good health. Each CDR3 is given without its conserved first and last residue. The listing skips clone size in some rows; elsewhere it reads once, few, many or a size class.

J gene | V gene | clone size | CDR3 protein
TRBJ1-5 | TRBV5-6 | - | ASSQQGHSNQPQH
TRBJ2-5 | TRBV28 | - | ASSLPGGRETQY
TRBJ2-1 | TRBV7-9 | few | ASSPGLSPYNEQF
TRBJ2-7 | TRBV9 | - | ASSVGLAGRSEQY
TRBJ2-2 | TRBV7-9 | few | ASTLQAGTGELF
TRBJ2-7 | TRBV7-2 | few | ASSLTTGIYEQY
TRBJ2-5 | TRBV7-9 | - | ASSPWDTIQETQY
TRBJ2-5 | TRBV2 | few | ASSLQGAETQY
TRBJ1-2 | TRBV4-2 | few | ASSLGLAGLVYGYT
TRBJ1-5 | TRBV6-6 | few | ASSKNQPQH
TRBJ2-7 | TRBV5-6 | few | ASSSFKERHSYEQY
TRBJ2-1 | TRBV11-1 | - | ASSQETAGDEQF
TRBJ2-5 | TRBV7-6 | few | ASSLMGWAQY
TRBJ2-7 | TRBV7-8 | few | ASSKTGQGAYEQY
TRBJ2-2 | TRBV5-4 | few | ASSFGQATANTGELF
TRBJ2-7 | TRBV18 | few | ASSPRETSAHEQY
TRBJ2-3 | TRBV4-2 | - | ASSQADRGADTQY
TRBJ2-7 | TRBV13 | many | ASSSLPYEQY
TRBJ2-7 | TRBV28 | - | ASLGTYEQY
TRBJ1-5 | TRBV27 | few | ASKLTRNNQPQH
TRBJ1-2 | TRBV28 | - | ASSLTGRLGYT
TRBJ2-1 | TRBV7-9 | few | ASSFQLDYDEQF
TRBJ2-3 | TRBV21-1 | - | ASSVQGSSTDTQY
TRBJ2-7 | TRBV11-1 | - | ASSLHSREQY
TRBJ2-7 | TRBV10-3 | - | AINGGIPDYEQY
TRBJ2-7 | TRBV5-1 | - | ASSLEWSGRTYEQY
TRBJ2-7 | TRBV28 | - | ASSLGFGNEQY
TRBJ2-1 | TRBV6-6 | few | ASSYSGQREFNEQF
TRBJ2-7 | TRBV7-9 | few | ASSASGSSSEQY
TRBJ2-1 | TRBV7-8 | - | ASSLASRGGSYNEQF
TRBJ2-3 | TRBV25-1 | few | ASSEGGQGSDTQY
TRBJ2-7 | TRBV6-1 | - | ASHYPTTPYEQY
TRBJ1-1 | TRBV28 | few | ASSGDTEAF
TRBJ2-1 | TRBV9 | - | ASSVRGLAGVNEQF
TRBJ2-2 | TRBV13 | - | ASILGEGRNTGELF
TRBJ2-6 | TRBV6-6 | - | ASQKSGANVLT
TRBJ1-1 | TRBV18 | few | ASSPGLTGTEAF
TRBJ1-4 | TRBV9 | - | ASSVAGTRNEKLF
TRBJ1-1 | TRBV29-1 | - | SVSKLMNTEAF
TRBJ2-7 | TRBV5-6 | few | ASSLAPGPSYEQY
TRBJ2-5 | TRBV6-5 | - | ASSYATAQETQY
TRBJ2-2 | TRBV18 | few | ASSPPGLAANTGELF
TRBJ2-1 | TRBV7-3 | - | ASSLGPISYNEQF
TRBJ2-7 | TRBV28 | few | ASSSGTGIYEQY
TRBJ2-7 | TRBV5-4 | - | ASSLFSYEQY
TRBJ2-1 | TRBV5-4 | few | ASSLISGYNEQF
TRBJ2-1 | TRBV7-9 | few | ASSLAQPLGGAYNEQF
TRBJ2-7 | TRBV28 | few | ASSLTAAYEQY
TRBJ2-5 | TRBV4-1 | - | ASSPTSSGRETQY
TRBJ1-2 | TRBV10-3 | - | AISDDRAARGYT
TRBJ2-1 | TRBV11-2 | - | ASSPGLNNEQF
TRBJ2-3 | TRBV13 | few | ASSYHSGGIAGGPADTQY
TRBJ2-5 | TRBV6-6 | - | ASSPTETQETQY